This T cell receptor (beta chain) was found in a study of beta chain features in type 1 diabetes. The overall study: In age, gender and cell yields, patients were similar to healthy donors.

This clone came up a few times. No antigen is known for it. Whole-study findings and limits: The question left open here concerned HLA type influencing TCRB rearrangement. The naive, central memory and Treg TCRB repertoires looked more alike in patients than they did in healthy donors. Type 1 diabetes patients had TCRB CDR3s that were shorter (moderately but significantly so) in all four CD4+ subsets.

Expressed TCRB transcripts were sequenced because the entire RNA isolate underwent reverse transcription. Regulatory, naive and central memory T cell samples averaged around 3.6 million reads. Only in-frame clones appear in the TCRdb table, and some are missing; sequencing was by immunoSEQ multiplex PCR. The sample includes about 160,000 clones, 10% of them seen just once. This CDR3 is 14 amino acids long. This receptor was obtained from a man younger than 40 with type 1 diabetes. V is TRBV21-1 and J is TRBJ1-1; the table's D call TRBD1 went unverified against the DNA. TRBV21-1 is marked as a pseudogene. Sample: central memory CD4+ T cells from blood. The chain's CDR3 is CASSARQKNTEAFF. The CDR3 DNA sequence: TGTGCCAGCAGCGCTCGACAGAAGAACACTGAAGCTTTCTTT.